Following are 28 T cell receptor beta chains from one sample sequenced in a study of cytomegalovirus exposure and HLA in healthy donors listed by TCRdb under 2017. Libraries were prepared through the immunoSEQ multiplex PCR assay. The multiplex PCR relied on a mix of 60 forward primers for TCR Vbeta segments and 13 reverse primers for TCR Jbeta segments. TCRdb retrieved this table from immuneACCESS and kept in-frame rearrangements only. Not all clones are present; in checked studies, unresolved V genes account for under half, and no reason is known for the remainder. For this sample there are 150,000 to 200,000 clones; roughly 77% appear just once. Around 2.3% of the sample rests with the top ten. Sequencing used PBMCs. Receptor source: a woman in her thirties in good health and CMV-seropositive.

The chain recombines TRBV6-5 with TRBJ1-6, with D possibly being TRBD1 (5 bases). V gave up 2 bases and J gave up 7 bases, with 12 bases separating them. The CDR3 has 15 residues. Germline assignment: CDR1 MNHEY and CDR2 SVGAGI. Written as DNA, the CDR3 is TGTGCCAGCAGTTACGGGGACGGGGGAAATTCACCCCTCCACTTT. Protein sequence: CASSYGDGGNSPLHF.

This clone was found a few times. The chain combines TRBV7-9 with TRBJ2-7, with unresolved D. Trimming removed 2 bases at V and 2 bases at J, with 4 bases between. Looked up from germline, CDR1 is SEHNR and CDR2 is FQNEAQ (reference sequence). This CDR3 has 12 residues. The chain's CDR3 is CASSLSAYEQYF. In DNA form, the CDR3 reads TGTGCCAGCAGCTTAAGCGCCTACGAGCAGTACTTC.

The chain is built from TRBV5-6 and TRBJ2-2; the match to TRBD1 covers 7 bases. Losses at the gene ends were 0 bases for V and 2 bases for J; bases not matched to a gene: 10. Germline V gene data show CDR1 as SGHDT and CDR2 as YYEEEE. CDR3 length: 18 residues. In DNA form, the CDR3 reads TGTGCCAGCAGCTTGGAGGGCTGGCTAGGGGGCAACACCGGGGAGCTGTTTTTT. Translated: CASSLEGWLGGNTGELFF.

The gene calls are TRBV5-4 and TRBJ2-5, with TRBD2 matching 10 bases. Germline CDR1 is SGHNT and CDR2 is YYREEE (reference sequence). The CDR3 has 15 amino acids. The junction had 10 bases not matched to a gene; V was cut back by 0 bases and J by 11 bases. The CDR3 spells CASSLALGLAWEQYF. CDR3 DNA: TGTGCCAGCAGCTTGGCGCTGGGACTAGCGTGGGAGCAGTACTTC.

The V gene is TRBV28, the J gene TRBJ1-5; D is possibly TRBD1 (6 bases). V was cut by 5 bases and J by 9 bases, with 14 bases left in between. The CDR3 runs to 13 residues. Germline V gene lookup returns CDR1 MDHEN and CDR2 SYDVKM. CDR3 DNA: TGTGCCAGCAGTACCCAGGGGACACGGCCCCAGCATTTT. It is translated as CASSTQGTRPQHF.

The rearrangement uses TRBV28 and TRBJ2-7; 8 bases are a match to TRBD1. The CDR3 is 16 residues long. J gave up 3 bases and V 6 bases, and 13 bases lay outside the gene matches. Looked up from germline, CDR1 is MDHEN and CDR2 is SYDVKM. CDR3 DNA: TGTGCCAGCAGGGCCGGGCTCGGACAGGGTTTCTACGAGCAGTACTTC. It encodes CASRAGLGQGFYEQYF.

In its sample, this clone was seen a few times. V is TRBV2 and J is TRBJ2-1, with 10 bases identical to TRBD2. The CDR3 covers 18 residues. Germline lookup yields CDR1 SNHLY and CDR2 FYNNEI. Trimming cost V 5 bases and J 8 bases; bases outside gene matches: 18. The CDR3 coding sequence is TGTGCCAGCAGTAGACCGGGACTAGCGTTGGGAACAATCGATGAGCAGTTCTTC. This codes for CASSRPGLALGTIDEQFF.

The table lists this clone with a few counts. The V and J genes are TRBV11-3 and TRBJ1-4; D remains ambiguous. The CDR3 has 14 residues. Germline V lookup: CDR1 SGHNT, CDR2 YENEEA. Trimming stripped 5 bases from V and 8 bases from J, with 15 bases between. The CDR3 here is CASSELGEQEKLFF. In DNA, the CDR3 is TGTGCCAGCAGCGAACTCGGGGAACAAGAAAAACTGTTTTTT. The variable domain in full, completed from reference TRBV11-3 and TRBJ1-4, reads EAGVVQSPRYKIIEKKQPVAFWCNPISGHNTLYWYLQNLGQGPELLIRYENEEAVDDSQLPKDRFSAERLKGVDSTLKIQPAELGDSAVYLCASSELGEQEKLFFGSGTQLSVL.

The chain recombines TRBV18 with TRBJ1-4; unclear D gene. The CDR3 spans 12 residues. Per the germline V gene, CDR1 is KGHSH and CDR2 is LQKENI. The ends were cut back, 3 bases at V and 8 bases at J, with 7 bases in the middle. Here the CDR3 DNA reads TGTGCCAGCTCACCCCGCAGAGAAAAACTGTTTTTT. Its translation is CASSPRREKLFF.

This chain connects TRBV27 to TRBJ2-2; 7 bases map to TRBD2. The CDR3 spans 15 residues. CDR1 is MNHEY, CDR2 SMNVEV, per germline (reference sequence). Unmatched junction bases numbered 1, after V lost 2 bases and J lost 1 base. The CDR3: CASSLAGVNTGELFF. CDR3 in DNA: TGTGCCAGCAGTTTAGCGGGAGTGAACACCGGGGAGCTGTTTTTT.

The genes are TRBV7-2 and TRBJ1-2, with D maybe TRBD1 (5 bases). V dropped 1 base and J dropped 5 bases, with 11 bases sitting between them. CDR1 and CDR2 (germline): SGHTA, FQGNSA. The length of the CDR3 is 14 residues. The CDR3 nucleotides are TGTGCCAGCAGCTTAGGGGGCCCGATTTATGGCTACACCTTC. Translation: CASSLGGPIYGYTF.

CDR3 DNA: TGTGCCAGCAGCCCCCGGACAGGGGCGCAAGAGACCCAGTACTTC. It is translated as CASSPRTGAQETQYF. V is TRBV5-4 and J is TRBJ2-5; 9 bases map to TRBD1. This CDR3 contains 15 residues. CDR1 is SGHNT and CDR2 is YYREEE in the germline V gene (reference sequence). J was trimmed by 2 bases and V by 4 bases; bases with no gene match: 6.

This clone was seen just once. The V gene is TRBV28, the J gene TRBJ1-4, with D unresolved. Trimming left V 6 bases short and J 9 bases short, with 11 bases between. The CDR3 covers 12 residues. Germline V gene lookup returns CDR1 MDHEN and CDR2 SYDVKM. The CDR3 is CASSNYRQKLFF. The CDR3 DNA reads TGTGCCAGCAGCAACTACCGACAAAAACTGTTTTTT. Based on the CDR3 plus reference TRBV28 and TRBJ1-4, the full variable domain is DVKVTQSSRYLVKRTGEKVFLECVQDMDHENMFWYRQDPGLGLRLIYFSYDVKMKEKGDIPEGYSVSREKKERFSLILESASTNQTSMYLCASSNYRQKLFFGSGTQLSVL.

The chain recombines TRBV7-9 with TRBJ2-2; maybe TRBD1 (5 bases). This CDR3 is built from 15 residues. Germline V gene data show CDR1 as SEHNR and CDR2 as FQNEAQ (reference sequence). Trimming left V 3 bases short and J 7 bases short, with 15 bases between. The CDR3 loop reads CASSLFRQGDGELFF. The CDR3 coding sequence is TGTGCCAGCAGCTTGTTTAGGCAGGGCGACGGGGAGCTGTTTTTT.

A remark on this clone: Other DNA sequences within the sample encode an identical CDR3. The chain couples TRBV7-6 to TRBJ2-1; the D gene is possibly TRBD2 (6 bases). The CDR3 is 14 residues long. V lost 0 bases to trimming and J lost 3 bases, with 6 bases between them. Germline V gene data show CDR1 as SGHVS and CDR2 as FNYEAQ. The CDR3 bases are TGTGCCAGCAGCTTAGCGGGGGGCTACAATGAGCAGTTCTTC. Translated, it gives CASSLAGGYNEQFF.

This chain connects TRBV19 to TRBJ1-3; D ambiguous. The CDR3 has 17 residues. Trimming left V 3 bases short and J 4 bases short, with 19 bases between. CDR1 and CDR2 (germline): LNHDA, SQIVND (reference sequence). CDR3 in DNA: TGTGCCAGTAGTATCGCCCCTGGATGGGCCCGGGGAAACACCATATATTTT. Protein sequence: CASSIAPGWARGNTIYF.

The V and J genes are TRBV19 and TRBJ2-3; D may be TRBD2 (5 bases). CDR1 and CDR2 from the germline V gene are LNHDA and SQIVND (reference sequence). The germline V and J ends were trimmed by 0 bases and 4 bases, with 8 bases remaining between them. The CDR3 is 14 amino acids. DNA of the CDR3: TGTGCCAGTAGTATAGATACTAGACCAGATACGCAGTATTTT. Translation: CASSIDTRPDTQYF.

This sequence joins TRBV5-1 and TRBJ2-3, with a possible D match to TRBD2 (7 bases). This CDR3 contains 15 residues. V lost 7 bases, J lost 1 base, and 16 bases lay in between. CDR1 is SGHRS and CDR2 is YFSETQ in the germline V gene. The CDR3 sequence is CASHEGGVGTDTQYF. The CDR3 DNA is TGCGCCAGCCACGAAGGGGGGGTAGGCACAGATACGCAGTATTTT.

Comments on this clone: In the same sample, other DNA sequences code for this CDR3. This chain links TRBV9 with TRBJ2-7; maybe TRBD2 (7 bases). V lost 2 bases to trimming and J lost 0 bases, with 12 bases between them. CDR3 length equals 15 residues. In germline, CDR1 is SGDLS, CDR2 YYNGEE. CDR3 amino acids: CASSVLGGPSYEQYF. Here the CDR3 DNA reads TGTGCCAGCAGCGTCCTGGGGGGGCCCTCCTACGAGCAGTACTTC.

The J gene is TRBJ2-1, the V gene TRBV11-2; TRBD2 agrees at 10 bases. The CDR3 runs to 12 residues. Germline V gene sequence: CDR1 SGHAT, CDR2 FQNNGV. Germline trimming cut 5 bases from V and 10 bases from J; bases unmatched to any gene: 2. The CDR3 protein is CASSTTSGEQFF. The CDR3 DNA follows: TGTGCCAGCAGCACGACTAGCGGGGAGCAGTTCTTC.

The chain has TRBV7-8 and TRBJ1-6; TRBD1 is a possible D gene (6 bases). Germline values: CDR1 SGHVS, CDR2 FQNEAQ. The ends were cut back, 6 bases at V and 6 bases at J, with 12 bases in the middle. CDR3 length equals 14 residues. CDR3 loop: CASRYTGINSPLHF. The CDR3 region has the DNA TGTGCCAGCAGGTATACAGGGATTAATTCACCCCTCCACTTT.

This clone showed up many times. The gene calls are TRBV6-4 and TRBJ1-6; D is unclear. From germline, CDR1 is MRHNA and CDR2 SNTAGT. This CDR3 has 15 amino acids. V shed 3 bases and J shed 6 bases, with 12 bases lying between them. CDR3 in DNA: TGTGCCAGCAGTGAGCAGCCGGACTTTAATTCACCCCTCCACTTT. Translating gives CASSEQPDFNSPLHF.

This rearrangement joins TRBV4-2 to TRBJ1-3; D is uncertain. CDR1 LGHNA and CDR2 YNFKEQ come from the germline V gene. CDR3 length: 17 residues. Trimming cost V 1 base and J 9 bases, with 22 bases left between them. The CDR3, as DNA: TGTGCCAGCAGCCAAGCCCCGAACACTAAATTCTCGGGCACCATATATTTT. Its protein product is CASSQAPNTKFSGTIYF.

The chain joins TRBV12-5 to TRBJ2-7; D is perhaps TRBD1 (5 bases). The CDR3 sequence is 15 residues long. Germline CDR1 and CDR2: LGHNT and FRNRAP. Trimming removed 1 base at V and 2 bases at J, with 12 bases between. CDR3 in amino acids: CASGLGGRTTYEQYF. The CDR3 DNA reads as TGTGCTAGTGGTTTGGGGGGCCGCACTACCTACGAGCAGTACTTC.

CDR3 loop: CAWSRFGGDNQPQHF. The CDR3 DNA follows: TGTGCCTGGAGTAGGTTTGGGGGGGACAATCAGCCCCAGCATTTT. The gene calls are TRBV30 and TRBJ1-5, with D tentatively TRBD1 (5 bases). Per germline, CDR1 GTSNPN and CDR2 SVGIG (reference sequence). V was shortened by 2 bases and J by 3 bases, with 14 bases between the two germline ends. This CDR3 comprises 15 residues.

The chain couples TRBV7-2 to TRBJ2-7; D is ambiguous. CDR1 SGHTA and CDR2 FQGNSA come from the germline V gene. CDR3 length: 11 residues. Deletions cut 2 bases from V and 3 bases from J, with 2 bases between. CDR3 nucleotide sequence: TGTGCCAGCAGCTTACACTACGAGCAGTACTTC. Protein product: CASSLHYEQYF.

The chain links TRBV18 to TRBJ1-5; D gene uncertain. The V end lost 2 bases, the J end lost 5 bases, and 7 bases lay between the germline ends. The CDR3 spans 13 residues. In germline, CDR1 is KGHSH, CDR2 LQKENI. In DNA form, the CDR3 reads TGTGCCAGCTCACCAGTGAGGGATCAGCCCCAGCATTTT. Amino acid sequence: CASSPVRDQPQHF.

The rearrangement links TRBV29-1 to TRBJ2-6; maybe TRBD1 (6 bases). The CDR3 runs 17 residues. The germline gives CDR1 SQVTM, CDR2 ANQGSEA. The V end lost 4 bases, the J end lost 0 bases, and 16 bases lay between the germline ends. The CDR3 protein is CSVVSEDRPSGANVLTF. In DNA form, the CDR3 reads TGCAGCGTTGTTAGTGAGGACAGACCCTCTGGGGCCAACGTCCTGACTTTC.